This T cell receptor (beta chain) was observed in a study of beta chain features in type 1 diabetes. Findings and limits, study-wide: Type 1 diabetes patients had TCRB CDR3s that were shorter (moderately but significantly so) in all four CD4+ subsets. Patients' naive, central memory and regulatory TCRB repertoires appeared more alike than those of healthy donors.

Germline CDR1 and CDR2: ENHRY and SYGVKD. Trimming stripped 4 bases from V and 5 bases from J, with 9 bases between. This CDR3 comprises 13 residues. The investigators reverse transcribed all of the isolated RNA, so they sequenced expressed TCRB transcripts. Sequenced by immunoSEQ multiplex PCR; TCRdb stores in-frame clones only, minus some. Of some 660,000 clones listed, around an eighth are singletons. On this clone itself: The antigen remains undetermined.

Sequenced sample: naive CD4+ T cells from blood. J is TRBJ2-1 and V is TRBV10-3; no firm D call. This sequence was found in a man aged 18 to 30 with type 1 diabetes. The CDR3 bases are TGTGCCATCAGTGGTAACGGCAACAATGAGCAGTTCTTC. It is translated as CAISGNGNNEQFF.